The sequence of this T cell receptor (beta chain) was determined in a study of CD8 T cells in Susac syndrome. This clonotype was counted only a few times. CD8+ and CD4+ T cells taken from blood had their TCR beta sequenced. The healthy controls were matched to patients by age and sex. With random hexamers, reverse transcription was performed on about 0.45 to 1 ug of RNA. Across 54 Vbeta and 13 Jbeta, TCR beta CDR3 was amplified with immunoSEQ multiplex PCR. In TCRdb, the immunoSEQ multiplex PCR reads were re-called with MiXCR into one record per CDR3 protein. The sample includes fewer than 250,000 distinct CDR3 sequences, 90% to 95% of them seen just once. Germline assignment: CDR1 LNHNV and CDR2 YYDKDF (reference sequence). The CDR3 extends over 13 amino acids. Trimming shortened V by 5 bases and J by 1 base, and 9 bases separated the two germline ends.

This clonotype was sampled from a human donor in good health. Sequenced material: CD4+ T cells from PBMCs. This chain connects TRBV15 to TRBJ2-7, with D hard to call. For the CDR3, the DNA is TGTGCCACCAGCCGCGGTGGGTCCTACGAGCAGTACTTC. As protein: CATSRGGSYEQYF. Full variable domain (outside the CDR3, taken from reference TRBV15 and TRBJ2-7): DAMVIQNPRYQVTQFGKPVTLSCSQTLNHNVMYWYQQKSSQAPKLLFHYYDKDFNNEADTPDNFQSRRPNTSFCFLDIRSPGLGDTAMYLCATSRGGSYEQYFGPGTRLTVT.